The subject of this entry is one T cell receptor (beta chain). The sample belongs to a study of low-dose radiotherapy and immunotherapy resistance in tumors. Study summary: For Cohort 1, fractions of 0.5 Gy were given every 2 weeks, reaching 6.5 Gy overall. Cohort 2 was treated with 1 Gy per fraction every two weeks, amounting to 13 Gy across 26 weeks.

The germline V gene encodes CDR1 SGHVS and CDR2 FQNEAQ. This CDR3 comprises 14 residues. The V end lost 1 base, the J end lost 5 bases, and 12 bases lay between the germline ends. TRAV- and TRBV-specific primers, spanning alpha and beta chains, primed first-strand cDNA. TCRs underwent roughly 20 PCR cycles of amplification with a constant-region primer and V-primer adapter. The mRNA that was isolated underwent amplification by in vitro transcription. A single record per CDR3 protein comes from TCRdb applying MiXCR to the reads. The repertoire holds under 15,000 distinct CDR3 sequences, with around three fifths as singletons.

The TCR sequence derives from a human donor with advanced metastatic prostate, ovarian, gallbladder or colorectal cancer (not recorded which). This table probably holds off-target reads from a library built for another chain. The chain links TRBV7-8 to TRBJ2-7, with D possibly being TRBD2 (6 bases). CDR3 in DNA: TGTGCCAGCAGCTTAGGGGGGGATGTTAACGAGCAGTACTTC. It is translated as CASSLGGDVNEQYF.